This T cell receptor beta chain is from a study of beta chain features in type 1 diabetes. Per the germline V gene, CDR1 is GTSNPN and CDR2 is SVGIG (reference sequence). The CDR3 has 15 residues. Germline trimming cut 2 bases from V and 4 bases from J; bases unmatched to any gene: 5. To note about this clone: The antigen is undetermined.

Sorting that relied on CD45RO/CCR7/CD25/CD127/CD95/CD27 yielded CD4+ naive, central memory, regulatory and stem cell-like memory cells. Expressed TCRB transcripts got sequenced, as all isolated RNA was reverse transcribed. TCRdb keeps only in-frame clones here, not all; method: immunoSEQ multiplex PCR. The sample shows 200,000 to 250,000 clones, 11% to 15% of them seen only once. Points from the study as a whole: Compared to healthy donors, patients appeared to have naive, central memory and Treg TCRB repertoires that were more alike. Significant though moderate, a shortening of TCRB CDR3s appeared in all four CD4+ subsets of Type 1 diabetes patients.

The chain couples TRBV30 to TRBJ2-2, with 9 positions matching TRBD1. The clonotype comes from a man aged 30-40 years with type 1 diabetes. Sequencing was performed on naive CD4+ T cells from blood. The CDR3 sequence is CAWSSTGGFTGELFF. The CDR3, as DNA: TGTGCCTGGAGTTCAACAGGGGGCTTCACCGGGGAGCTGTTTTTT.